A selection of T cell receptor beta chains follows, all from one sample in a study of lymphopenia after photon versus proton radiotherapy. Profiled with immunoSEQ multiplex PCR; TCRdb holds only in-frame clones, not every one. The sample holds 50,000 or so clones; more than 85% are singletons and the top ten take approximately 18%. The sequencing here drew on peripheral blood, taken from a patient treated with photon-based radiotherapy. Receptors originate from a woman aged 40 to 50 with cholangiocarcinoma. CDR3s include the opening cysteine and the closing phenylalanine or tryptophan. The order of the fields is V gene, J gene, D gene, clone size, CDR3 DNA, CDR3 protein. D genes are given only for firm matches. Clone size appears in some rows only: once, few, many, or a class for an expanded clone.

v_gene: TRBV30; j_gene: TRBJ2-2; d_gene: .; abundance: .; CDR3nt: TGTGCCTGGAGTGTAGGACAGACGAACACCGGGGAGCTGTTTTTT; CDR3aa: CAWSVGQTNTGELFF
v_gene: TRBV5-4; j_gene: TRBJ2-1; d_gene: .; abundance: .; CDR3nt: TGTGCCAGCAGCTACCCAAGCAGGGGATCCTACAATGAGCAGTTCTTC; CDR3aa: CASSYPSRGSYNEQFF
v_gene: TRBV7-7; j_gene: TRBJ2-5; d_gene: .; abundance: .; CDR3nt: TGTGCTAGCAGCTTGAAAGGGGAAGAGACCCAGTACTTC; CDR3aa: CASSLKGEETQYF
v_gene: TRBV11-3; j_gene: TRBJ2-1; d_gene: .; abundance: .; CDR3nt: TGTGCCAGCAGCTTAAGTTCGGTGGGAGGGGGACTCAATGAGCAGTTCTTC; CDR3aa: CASSLSSVGGGLNEQFF
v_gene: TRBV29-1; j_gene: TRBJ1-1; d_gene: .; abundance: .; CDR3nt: TGCAGCGTTGGAAAGGAGGGGGTTTCTGAAGCTTTCTTT; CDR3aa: CSVGKEGVSEAFF
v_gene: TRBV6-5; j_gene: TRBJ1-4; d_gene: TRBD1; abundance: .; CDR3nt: TGTGCCAGCAGTACGACAGGGGTTAATGAAAAACTGTTTTTT; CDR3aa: CASSTTGVNEKLFF
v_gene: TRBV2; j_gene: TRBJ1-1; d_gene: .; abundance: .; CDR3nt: TGTGCCAGCAGTGTAGGGAGACAGATGAACACTGAAGCTTTCTTT; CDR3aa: CASSVGRQMNTEAFF
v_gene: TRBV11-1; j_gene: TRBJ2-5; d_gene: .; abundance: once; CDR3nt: TGTGCCAGCAGCTTAGAAGTAGATAGCAAAGAGACCCAGTACTTC; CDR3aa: CASSLEVDSKETQYF
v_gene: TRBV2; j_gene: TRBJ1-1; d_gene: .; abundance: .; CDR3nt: TGTGCCAGCAGTGAACAGGCCCTGAGGACTGAAGCTTTCTTT; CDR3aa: CASSEQALRTEAFF
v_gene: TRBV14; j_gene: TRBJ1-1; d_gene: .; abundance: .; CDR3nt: TGTGCCAGCAGCCCGCTGGGCGCTGAAGCTTTCTTT; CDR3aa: CASSPLGAEAFF
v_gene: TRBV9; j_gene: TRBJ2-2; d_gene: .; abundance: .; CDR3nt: TGTGCCAGCAGCGTAGCTCTCCAGGGAGGGAACACCGGGGAGCTGTTTTTT; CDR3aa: CASSVALQGGNTGELFF
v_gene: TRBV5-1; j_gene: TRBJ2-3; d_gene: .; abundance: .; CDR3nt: TGCGCCAGCAGCTCGGGTCCGGATACGCAGTATTTT; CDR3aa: CASSSGPDTQYF
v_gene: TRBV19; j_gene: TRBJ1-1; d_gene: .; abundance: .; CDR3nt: TGTGCCAGTAGTATTAGGTTAGAAGCTTTCTTT; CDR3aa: CASSIRLEAFF
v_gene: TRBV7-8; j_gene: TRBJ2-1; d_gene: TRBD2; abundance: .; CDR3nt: TGTGCCAGCAGCCCGGGACTAGCGGGAGTCTATGAGCAGTTCTTC; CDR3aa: CASSPGLAGVYEQFF
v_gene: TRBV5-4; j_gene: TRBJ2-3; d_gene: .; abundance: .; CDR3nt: TGTGCCAGCAGGAATGAACGGGGGGCGGATACGCAGTATTTT; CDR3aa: CASRNERGADTQYF
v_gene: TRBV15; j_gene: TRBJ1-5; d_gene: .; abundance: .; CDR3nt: TGTGCCACCAGCAGAGATAGGTCCTCCGGTCAGCCCCAGCATTTT; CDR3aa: CATSRDRSSGQPQHF
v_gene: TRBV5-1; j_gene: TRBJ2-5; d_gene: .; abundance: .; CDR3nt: TGCGCCAGCAGCTCCGGACCGAGGTCGGAAGAGACCCAGTACTTC; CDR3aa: CASSSGPRSEETQYF
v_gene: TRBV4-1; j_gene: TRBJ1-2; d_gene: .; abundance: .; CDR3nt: TGCGCCAGCAGCCACATAGGCAGGGGCAACGGCTACACCTTC; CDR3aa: CASSHIGRGNGYTF
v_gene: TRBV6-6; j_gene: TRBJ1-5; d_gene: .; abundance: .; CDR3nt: TGTGCCAGCAGTGGTAACAGAAAAATAATTGATCAGCCCCAGCATTTT; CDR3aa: CASSGNRKIIDQPQHF
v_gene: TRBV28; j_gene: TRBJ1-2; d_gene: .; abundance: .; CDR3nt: TGTGCCAGCAGTTTGGAGGGACGGCAGCATGGCTACACCTTC; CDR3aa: CASSLEGRQHGYTF
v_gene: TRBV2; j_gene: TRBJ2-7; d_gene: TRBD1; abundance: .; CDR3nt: TGTGCCAGCAGTGAAGTAGGCACAGGGGGCCCGCGAGAGCAGTACTTC; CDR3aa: CASSEVGTGGPREQYF
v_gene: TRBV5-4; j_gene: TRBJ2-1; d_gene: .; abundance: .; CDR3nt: TGTGCCAGCAGTATGGGGGGTGGAGGGGACTTATACAATGAGCAGTTCTTC; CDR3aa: CASSMGGGGDLYNEQFF
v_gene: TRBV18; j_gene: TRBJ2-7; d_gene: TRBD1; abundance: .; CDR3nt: TGTGCCAGCGGGATGGGACAGATCTACGAGCAGTACTTC; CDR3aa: CASGMGQIYEQYF
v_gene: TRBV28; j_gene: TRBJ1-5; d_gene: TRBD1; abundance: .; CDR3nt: TGTGCCAGCAGTTTAGGCAGGGGGAAGCAGCCCCAGCATTTT; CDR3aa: CASSLGRGKQPQHF
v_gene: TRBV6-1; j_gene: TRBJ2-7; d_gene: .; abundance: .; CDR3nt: TGTGCCAGCAGTGGGGACAACCGCCTCGAGCAGTACTTC; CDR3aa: CASSGDNRLEQYF
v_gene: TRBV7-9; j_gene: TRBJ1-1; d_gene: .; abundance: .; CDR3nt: TGTGCCAGCAGCTCAGGGAAGGTGAACACTGAAGCTTTCTTT; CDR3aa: CASSSGKVNTEAFF
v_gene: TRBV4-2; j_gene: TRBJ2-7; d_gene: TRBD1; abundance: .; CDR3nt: TGTGCCAGCAGCCCAGGGGGACCCTACGAGCAGTACTTC; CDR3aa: CASSPGGPYEQYF
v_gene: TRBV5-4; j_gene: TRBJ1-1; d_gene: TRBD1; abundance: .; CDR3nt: TGTGCCAGCAGCTTAGATCGGACAGGGAAATACACTGAAGCTTTCTTT; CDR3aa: CASSLDRTGKYTEAFF
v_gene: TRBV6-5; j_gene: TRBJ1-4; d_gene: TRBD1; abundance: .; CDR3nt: TGTGCCAGCAGGGGACAGGAAAAACTGTTTTTT; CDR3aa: CASRGQEKLFF
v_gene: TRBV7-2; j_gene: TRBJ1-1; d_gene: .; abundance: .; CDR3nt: TGTGCCAGCAGTCTCCCCCCCGGCATGAACACTGAAGCTTTCTTT; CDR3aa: CASSLPPGMNTEAFF
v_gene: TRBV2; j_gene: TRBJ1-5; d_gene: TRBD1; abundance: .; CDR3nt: TGTGCCAGCAGTGGAACCGAGGGACAGGGTAGGATTCAGCCCCAGCATTTT; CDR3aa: CASSGTEGQGRIQPQHF
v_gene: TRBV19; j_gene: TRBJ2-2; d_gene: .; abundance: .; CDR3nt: TGTGCCAGTAGCAAGGAGGCCTCGGCTGCCACCGGGGAGCTGTTTTTT; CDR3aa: CASSKEASAATGELFF
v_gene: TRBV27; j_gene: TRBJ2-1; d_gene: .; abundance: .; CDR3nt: TGTGCCAGCAGTGCCACCGCCTCCGGGACTGGCAATGAGCAGTTCTTC; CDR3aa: CASSATASGTGNEQFF